The 20 T cell receptor beta chains below all came from one sample that was sequenced in a study of blood T cell repertoires in COVID-19. Profiled with immunoSEQ multiplex PCR; TCRdb holds only in-frame clones, not every one. In the table there are approximately 210,000 clones, 75% to 90% of which are singletons. Material: peripheral blood. These receptor sequences come from a woman aged 40 to 50 with acute or convalescent COVID-19.

The V and J genes are TRBV7-8 and TRBJ2-2, with D perhaps TRBD1 (6 bases). V lost 5 bases and J lost 10, with 17 bases in between. The CDR3 totals 14 residues. Germline CDR1 and CDR2: SGHVS and FQNEAQ. The CDR3 DNA reads as TGTGCCAGCAGCCCTACAGGGTTCACCCTGGAGCTGTTTTTT. This codes for CASSPTGFTLELFF.

The J gene is TRBJ1-6, the V gene TRBV5-1; D is unresolved. Germline V gene sequence: CDR1 SGHRS, CDR2 YFSETQ. This CDR3 is built from 15 residues. Trimming removed 5 bases at V and 0 bases at J, with 9 bases between. The CDR3 loop reads CASRSEGSYNSPLHF. The CDR3 nucleotides are TGCGCCAGCAGATCTGAGGGCTCCTATAATTCACCCCTCCACTTT.

The chain carries TRBV5-1 and TRBJ2-1; no clear D gene. The CDR3 runs 12 residues. Trimming pared 7 bases from V and 4 bases from J, leaving 9 bases between. Germline lookup yields CDR1 SGHRS and CDR2 YFSETQ. The CDR3 DNA is TGCGCCAGCGGAGCCCGATACAATGAGCAGTTCTTC. Protein: CASGARYNEQFF.

V is TRBV27 and J is TRBJ2-5; the match to TRBD1 covers 8 bases. Germline V gene data show CDR1 as MNHEY and CDR2 as SMNVEV (reference sequence). The J segment lost 7 bases and the V segment lost 5 bases, leaving 15 bases of the junction unmatched. This CDR3 comprises 16 residues. In nucleotides, the CDR3 is TGTGCCAGCAGTGCGACAGGGGATACGCCCTCAGGGACCCAGTACTTC. Protein product: CASSATGDTPSGTQYF.

This clone was observed a single time. The V and J genes are TRBV19 and TRBJ1-6; 8 bases align to TRBD1. After removal of 2 bases from V and 7 bases from J, the junction contained 4 bases not matched to a gene. CDR1 is LNHDA and CDR2 is SQIVND in the germline V gene (reference sequence). The CDR3 runs 15 residues. For the CDR3, the DNA is TGTGCCAGTAGTATACCCCGACAGGGGAATTCACCCCTCCACTTT. It codes for CASSIPRQGNSPLHF.

This chain uses TRBV9 with TRBJ1-5; TRBD1 matches 8 bases. The CDR3 totals 16 residues. From germline, CDR1 is SGDLS and CDR2 YYNGEE. V lost 4 bases to trimming and J lost 1 base; unmatched junction nucleotides: 7. CDR3 protein: CASSTGQGESNQPQHF. The CDR3 nucleotides read TGTGCCAGCAGCACCGGACAGGGCGAAAGCAATCAGCCCCAGCATTTT. The full variable domain, completed using reference TRBV9 and TRBJ1-5, is DSGVTQTPKHLITATGQRVTLRCSPRSGDLSVYWYQQSLDQGLQFLIQYYNGEERAKGNILERFSAQQFPDLHSELNLSSLELGDSALYFCASSTGQGESNQPQHFGDGTRLSIL.

As regards this clone: The junction departs from the called germline gene at one end, perhaps through a read error. The gene calls are TRBV20-1 and TRBJ2-5; 11 bases fit TRBD2. Germline V gene data show CDR1 as DFQATT and CDR2 as SNEGSKA (reference sequence). The CDR3 covers 11 residues. This CDR3 reads CSAREGTSGNF. CDR3 nucleotides: TGCAGTGCTAGAGAAGGGACTAGCGGCAACTTC.

The V and J genes are TRBV29-1 and TRBJ2-1; possibly TRBD2 for D (6 bases). The germline V and J ends were trimmed by 7 bases and 7 bases, with 20 bases remaining between them. Germline V gene data show CDR1 as SQVTM and CDR2 as ANQGSEA. The CDR3 has 14 amino acids. CDR3 in amino acids: CSGQGGGYTNEQFF. As DNA, the CDR3 is TGCAGCGGCCAGGGAGGAGGGTATACAAATGAGCAGTTCTTC.

V gene TRBV23-1 combines with J gene TRBJ2-7; D is uncertain. TRBV23-1 has ORF status, its function being uncertain. The CDR3 totals 13 residues. Trimming left V 6 bases short and J 1 base short, with 10 bases between. CDR3 DNA sequence: TGCGCCAGCAGGAGGCGGTCTTCCTACGAGCAGTACGTC. Its translation: CASRRRSSYEQYV.

In its sample, this clone was seen a few times. This chain uses TRBV2 with TRBJ2-7; 8 positions agree with TRBD2. The germline CDR1 and CDR2 sequences are SNHLY and FYNNEI. The trim removed 4 bases at V and 2 bases at J, leaving 7 bases unmatched. This CDR3 has 15 amino acids. The CDR3 nucleotides are TGTGCCAGCAGTGGTCGGGAGCGGGGGACCTACGAGCAGTACGTC. This translates into CASSGRERGTYEQYV.

The rearrangement uses TRBV27 and TRBJ2-3; D gene uncertain. The V gene's germline CDR1 is MNHEY and CDR2 SMNVEV (reference sequence). The V and J ends lost 0 bases and 8 bases respectively, with 15 bases between them. The CDR3 totals 15 residues. The CDR3, as DNA: TGTGCCAGCAGTTTATCGACCCCTGCGGTTAGTACGCAGTATTTT. Translating it yields CASSLSTPAVSTQYF.

This clone was seen once. The V call is TRBV18, the J call TRBJ1-2, with D perhaps TRBD1 (6 bases). V was clipped by 1 base and J by 4 bases, with 10 bases between them. Germline CDR1 reads KGHSH; CDR2 reads LQKENI. The CDR3 runs to 14 residues. Here the CDR3 reads CASSPQGVVYGYTF. CDR3 bases: TGTGCCAGCTCACCACAGGGGGTGGTCTATGGCTACACCTTC. Variable domain in full (rest from reference TRBV18 and TRBJ1-2): NAGVMQNPRHLVRRRGQEARLRCSPMKGHSHVYWYRQLPEEGLKFMVYLQKENIIDESGMPKERFSAEFPKEGPSILRIQQVVRGDSAAYFCASSPQGVVYGYTFGSGTRLTVV.

In its sample, this clone was seen many times. The gene calls are TRBV29-1 and TRBJ1-2, with 9 bases that match TRBD1. Germline CDR1 and CDR2: SQVTM and ANQGSEA. The V gene end was trimmed by 1 base and the J gene end by 7 bases; junction bases not matched to a gene: 7. The CDR3 consists of 14 residues. CDR3 in DNA: TGCAGCGTTGAAGGGAAGGGACAGGGTGGTGGCTACACCTTC. Protein sequence: CSVEGKGQGGGYTF. Drawing the rest from reference TRBV29-1 and TRBJ1-2, the complete variable domain is SAVISQKPSRDICQRGTSLTIQCQVDSQVTMMFWYRQQPGQSLTLIATANQGSEATYESGFVIDKFPISRPNLTFSTLTVSNMSPEDSSIYLCSVEGKGQGGGYTFGSGTRLTVV.

V usage is TRBV2 and J usage is TRBJ1-5; 9 bases map to TRBD1. The CDR3 is 13 amino acids. From germline, CDR1 is SNHLY and CDR2 FYNNEI. V lost 4 bases, J lost 5 bases, and 0 bases stayed unmatched. CDR3 in amino acids: CASSGDRDQPQHF. CDR3 DNA: TGTGCCAGCAGTGGGGACAGGGATCAGCCCCAGCATTTT.

This chain uses TRBV15 with TRBJ1-5; D gene uncertain. The CDR3 sequence is 12 residues long. The V end was cut by 0 bases, the J end by 7 bases, with 4 bases between. Germline-derived CDR1 and CDR2 are LNHNV and YYDKDF (reference sequence). CDR3 region: CATSRDGQPQHF. CDR3 DNA: TGTGCCACCAGCAGAGATGGCCAGCCCCAGCATTTT. The full variable domain, completed using reference TRBV15 and TRBJ1-5, is DAMVIQNPRYQVTQFGKPVTLSCSQTLNHNVMYWYQQKSSQAPKLLFHYYDKDFNNEADTPDNFQSRRPNTSFCFLDIRSPGLGDTAMYLCATSRDGQPQHFGDGTRLSIL.

This sequence joins TRBV5-4 and TRBJ1-4; D is possibly TRBD1 (6 bases). Trimming removed 4 bases from V and 1 base from J, with 8 bases in between. The CDR3 is 14 residues long. The germline gives CDR1 SGHNT, CDR2 YYREEE (reference sequence). The CDR3 protein is CASSRRGTNEKLFF. CDR3 coding DNA: TGTGCCAGCAGCCGCAGGGGAACTAATGAAAAACTGTTTTTT.

This chain uses TRBV5-1 with TRBJ1-4; D not resolved. V dropped 2 bases and J dropped 12 bases, with 14 bases sitting between them. Germline CDR1 SGHRS, CDR2 YFSETQ. This CDR3 comprises 13 residues. This chain's CDR3 is CASSLTLGRELFF. CDR3 DNA sequence: TGCGCCAGCAGCTTAACCCTAGGGAGAGAACTGTTTTTT.

The chain is built from TRBV5-6 and TRBJ1-2; 8 nucleotides align to TRBD1. CDR3 length: 14 amino acids. Germline V gene sequence: CDR1 SGHDT, CDR2 YYEEEE. J gave up 4 bases and V 4 bases, and 6 bases lay outside the gene matches. The chain's CDR3 is CASSESDRAYGYTF. CDR3 bases: TGTGCCAGCAGCGAATCGGACAGGGCCTATGGCTACACCTTC.

The chain carries TRBV19 and TRBJ2-4; 8 nucleotides line up with TRBD1. The CDR3 runs 21 residues. Unmatched junction bases numbered 22, after V lost 5 bases and J lost 1 base. Germline CDR1 LNHDA, CDR2 SQIVND (reference sequence). The CDR3 DNA sequence: TGTGCCAGTAGTCCTTCCCGGACAGGGTATAGTAGGGGGCAGGCCAAAAACATTCAGTACTTC. This encodes CASSPSRTGYSRGQAKNIQYF. The variable domain in full, completed from reference TRBV19 and TRBJ2-4, reads DGGITQSPKYLFRKEGQNVTLSCEQNLNHDAMYWYRQDPGQGLRLIYYSQIVNDFQKGDIAEGYSVSREKKESFPLTVTSAQKNPTAFYLCASSPSRTGYSRGQAKNIQYFGAGTRLSVL.

This chain connects TRBV6-5 to TRBJ2-3; D unresolved. Trimming stripped 6 bases from V and 4 bases from J, with 14 bases between. The CDR3 has 14 residues. Germline assignment: CDR1 MNHEY and CDR2 SVGAGI. CDR3 in DNA: TGTGCCAGCAGATACCTCGGGTGGGCAGATACGCAGTATTTT. It translates to CASRYLGWADTQYF.